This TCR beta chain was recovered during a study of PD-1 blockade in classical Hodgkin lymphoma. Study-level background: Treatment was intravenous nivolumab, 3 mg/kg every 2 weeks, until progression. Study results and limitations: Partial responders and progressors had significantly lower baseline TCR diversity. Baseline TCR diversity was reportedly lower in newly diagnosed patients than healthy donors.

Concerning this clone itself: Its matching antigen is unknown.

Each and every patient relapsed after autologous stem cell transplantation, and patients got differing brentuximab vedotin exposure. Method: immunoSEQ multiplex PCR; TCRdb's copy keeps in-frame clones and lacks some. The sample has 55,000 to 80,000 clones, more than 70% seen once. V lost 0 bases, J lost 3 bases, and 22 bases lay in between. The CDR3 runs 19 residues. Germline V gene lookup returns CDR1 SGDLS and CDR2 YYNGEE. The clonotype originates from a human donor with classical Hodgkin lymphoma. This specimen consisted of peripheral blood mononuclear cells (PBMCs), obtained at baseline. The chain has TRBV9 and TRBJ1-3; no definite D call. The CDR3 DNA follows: TGTGCCAGCAGCGTAGCGTCGCTGTGGGGAGGGTCAGGTGGAAACACCATATATTTT. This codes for CASSVASLWGGSGGNTIYF.